The entry below gives a single T cell receptor beta chain sequence along with its context. The antigen is unknown. Trimming took off 5 bases at V and 5 bases at J, with 15 bases between the two ends. From germline, CDR1 is SEHNR and CDR2 FQNEAQ (reference sequence). The CDR3 is 15 residues long. Produced via immunoSEQ multiplex PCR; TCRdb's table is partial and in-frame only. The data contain thousands of clones, roughly two thirds of them singletons. This specimen belongs to a study of CD8 T cell repertoires and HIV-1 epitope variants. The sequenced material came from cultured CD8+ T cells derived from PBMCs. This clonotype was obtained from a male donor with HIV. This rearrangement joins TRBV7-9 to TRBJ1-4; no clear D. The DNA for the CDR3 is TGTGCCAGCAGCCCGAAAGGTTTCTCCAATGAAAAACTGTTTTTT. It is translated as CASSPKGFSNEKLFF.